The 16 T cell receptor beta chains below were found in one sample sequenced in a study of blood T cells in healthy people across ages (dated by TCRdb to between 2014 and 2017). Library generation was performed with 5' RACE. Data came from an Illumina HiSeq 2500. A second about 6 to 11 cycle PCR used a sample-barcoded 5' primer and a J-beta primer mix. The public reads were quality trimmed at Q25 with fastp and then assembled into clones with MiXCR by TCRdb, keeping productive beta chains. CDR3 protein sequences are deduplicated, and each keeps its most common genes and DNA. The sample yields 650,000 or so distinct CDR3 sequences; over 40% were counted once. The top ten hold roughly 12% of the sample. The specimen sequenced was blood. The receptor set was obtained from a woman aged 80 or over in good health.

The rearrangement uses TRBV20-1 and TRBJ2-3, with 9 bases fitting TRBD2. Germline V lookup: CDR1 DFQATT, CDR2 SNEGSKA (reference sequence). V lost 0 bases, J lost 6 bases, and 4 bases stayed unmatched. The CDR3 runs to 14 residues. The CDR3 spells CSARDGGGGDTQYF. CDR3 in DNA: TGCAGTGCTAGAGATGGCGGGGGGGGTGATACGCAGTATTTT.

This clonotype appeared once. This may arise from a read error, as a much more abundant clone is one base away. The chain combines TRBV20-1 with TRBJ1-2; D call uncertain. Trimming removed 3 bases from V and 2 bases from J, with 16 bases in between. The CDR3 runs 15 residues. Germline V gives CDR1 DFQATT, CDR2 SNEGSKA (reference sequence). The CDR3 is CSASDGRGTNYGYTF. CDR3 DNA sequence: TGCAGTGCTAGCGATGGAAGAGGCACCAACTATGGCTACACCTTC.

This clonotype occurred many times. This sequence joins TRBV5-1 and TRBJ2-1, with D unclear. Trimming cost V 1 base and J 7 bases, with 15 bases left between them. From germline, CDR1 is SGHRS and CDR2 YFSETQ. The CDR3 consists of 15 residues. CDR3 bases: TGCGCCAGCAGCTTGTCCCGGGCCTTAAGGAATGAGCAGTTCTTC. The encoded protein is CASSLSRALRNEQFF.

This clonotype was detected many times. V and J are TRBV3-1 and TRBJ1-5; D remains ambiguous. This CDR3 contains 12 residues. Trimming took 3 bases from V and 7 from J, leaving 7 bases between them. Germline CDR1 LGHDT, CDR2 YNNKEL (reference sequence). CDR3 in DNA: TGTGCCAGCAGCCATGGCAGCCAGCCCCAGCATTTT. Encoded protein: CASSHGSQPQHF.

The genes are TRBV12-3 or TRBV12-4 and TRBJ1-3, with D maybe TRBD1 (5 bases). The CDR3 length is 15 residues. Trimming stripped 4 bases from V and 8 bases from J, with 18 bases between. The DNA of the CDR3 is TGTGCCAGCAGTTCAAGCCGCCAGGGTAGGGACACCATATATTTT. Protein product: CASSSSRQGRDTIYF.

In regard to this clonotype: The CDR3 does not end in the conserved phenylalanine or tryptophan, so this is likely a read error. The chain carries TRBV12-3 or TRBV12-4 and TRBJ2-1; no clear D. V shed 6 bases and J shed 13 bases, with 19 bases lying between them. The CDR3 extends over 13 amino acids. As DNA, the CDR3 is TGTGCCAGCAGAACCGCACGGCCGTGGACCCAGTTCTTA. It encodes CASRTARPWTQFL.

Turning to this clonotype: A much bigger clone sits one base away, suggesting this may be a read error. The gene calls are TRBV29-1 and TRBJ2-3; D perhaps matches TRBD2 (5 bases). The CDR3 totals 15 residues. The germline gives CDR1 SQVTM, CDR2 ANQGSEA. The CDR3 reads CSDEWARVSTDTQYF. DNA for the CDR3: TGCAGCGATGAATGGGCGAGGGTTAGCACAGATACGCAGTATTTT.

This clonotype occurred many times. The chain is built from TRBV10-3 and TRBJ2-3; D possibly corresponds to TRBD2 (5 bases). CDR3 size: 15 residues. Germline assignment: CDR1 ENHRY and CDR2 SYGVKD. V dropped 0 bases and J dropped 5 bases, with 12 bases sitting between them. As DNA, the CDR3 is TGTGCCATCAGTGAGTCTGGCCTAGCAGGAGATACGCAGTATTTT. Translation: CAISESGLAGDTQYF.

The V and J genes are TRBV7-9 and TRBJ2-1; 10 nucleotides agree with TRBD2. Germline trimming cut 4 bases from V and 2 bases from J; bases unmatched to any gene: 2. The CDR3 is 15 amino acids. Germline CDR1 and CDR2: SEHNR and FQNEAQ (reference sequence). For the CDR3, the DNA is TGTGCCAGCAGCTCTAGCGGGGGAACCTACAATGAGCAGTTCTTC. Translated, it gives CASSSSGGTYNEQFF.

This chain uses TRBV29-1 with TRBJ2-3; the match to TRBD1 covers 8 bases. This CDR3 is built from 12 residues. Germline assignment: CDR1 SQVTM and CDR2 ANQGSEA. Trimming removed 7 bases from V and 4 bases from J; junction bases left unmatched: 4. In DNA, the CDR3 is TGCAGCGCCAGACAGGGGTCAGATACGCAGTATTTT. Translating gives CSARQGSDTQYF.

The chain joins TRBV29-1 to TRBJ2-1; D could derive from TRBD1 or TRBD2 (6 bases each). This CDR3 has 13 amino acids. Looked up from germline, CDR1 is SQVTM and CDR2 is ANQGSEA. Trimming removed 7 bases at V and 7 bases at J, with 17 bases between. CDR3 residues: CSGKQGGGNEQFF. As DNA, the CDR3 is TGCAGCGGTAAACAGGGAGGAGGTAATGAGCAGTTCTTC.

This clonotype was detected a few times. The chain employs TRBV12-3 or TRBV12-4 and TRBJ1-5, with D maybe TRBD1 (6 bases). The CDR3 covers 14 residues. With 4 bases removed from V and 3 bases from J, the gap between germline ends came to 10 bases. The CDR3: CASSYGGINQPQHF. The CDR3 region has the DNA TGTGCCAGCAGTTATGGGGGCATCAATCAGCCCCAGCATTTT.

The chain couples TRBV20-1 to TRBJ2-6, with TRBD1 identical over 10 bases. The CDR3 covers 19 residues. J gave up 0 bases and V 6 bases, and 14 bases lay outside the gene matches. Germline CDR1 reads DFQATT; CDR2 reads SNEGSKA (reference sequence). CDR3 loop: CSAPPYRQGAISGANVLTF. In DNA, the CDR3 is TGCAGTGCGCCACCCTACAGACAGGGGGCGATCTCTGGGGCCAACGTCCTGACTTTC.

V and J are TRBV4-2 and TRBJ2-3, with 7 nucleotides matching TRBD2. The CDR3 totals 17 residues. CDR1 is LGHNA, CDR2 YNFKEQ, per germline. V lost 1 base to trimming and J lost 6 bases; unmatched junction nucleotides: 13. The CDR3 sequence: CASSQAFALGLGDTQYF. CDR3 coding DNA: TGTGCCAGCAGCCAAGCGTTTGCCTTAGGACTAGGGGATACGCAGTATTTT.

V and J are TRBV4-3 and TRBJ1-4, with 8 nucleotides matching TRBD1. The CDR3 covers 16 residues. Germline CDR1 and CDR2: LGHNA and YSLEER. With V trimmed by 4 bases and J by 6 bases, 10 bases remained unmatched. CDR3 sequence: CASSLSGTGRDEKLFF. The CDR3 bases are TGCGCCAGCAGCCTCTCCGGGACAGGCCGGGATGAAAAACTGTTTTTT.

Ten or more counts support this clonotype. The chain links TRBV7-2 to TRBJ2-1; D gene uncertain. The germline CDR1 and CDR2 sequences are SGHTA and FQGNSA. Trimming took off 1 base at V and 11 bases at J, with 9 bases between the two ends. The CDR3 runs 12 residues. CDR3 nucleotides: TGTGCCAGCAGCTTAGTGGTGACCAAGCAGTTCTTC. This codes for CASSLVVTKQFF.